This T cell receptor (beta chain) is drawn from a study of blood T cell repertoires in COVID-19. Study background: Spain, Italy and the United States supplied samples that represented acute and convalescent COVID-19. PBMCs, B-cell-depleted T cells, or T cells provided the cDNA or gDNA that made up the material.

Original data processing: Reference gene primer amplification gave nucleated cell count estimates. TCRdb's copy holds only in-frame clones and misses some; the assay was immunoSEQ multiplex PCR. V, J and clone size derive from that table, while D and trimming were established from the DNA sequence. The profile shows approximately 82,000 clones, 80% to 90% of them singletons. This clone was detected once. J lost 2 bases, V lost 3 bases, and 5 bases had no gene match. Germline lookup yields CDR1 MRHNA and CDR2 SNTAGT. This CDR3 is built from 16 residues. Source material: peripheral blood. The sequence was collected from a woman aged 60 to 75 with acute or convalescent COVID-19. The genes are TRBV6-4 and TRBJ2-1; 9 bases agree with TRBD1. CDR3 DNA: TGTGCCAGCAGTGAGGGACAGGGCTATCCCTACAATGAGCAGTTCTTC. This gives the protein CASSEGQGYPYNEQFF.